This T cell receptor beta chain was sequenced for a study of vaccination and CD4 T cells after COVID-19. Overall study results and limits: For convalescent patients, a median about 86% of reactive clones surfaced exclusively after vaccination.

CD4+ T cells that had been cultured provided DNA sequenced with the Oncomine TCR Beta short-read assay. Each CDR3 protein is one row after TCRdb ran MiXCR on the PCR reads. The sample lists some 21,000 distinct CDR3 sequences, under 65% occurring once. CDR1 MNHEY and CDR2 SVGEGT come from the germline V gene. The length of the CDR3 is 14 residues. The V end lost 4 bases, the J end lost 8 bases, and 17 bases lay between the germline ends. This clonotype occurred once. Its antigen remains unknown. Treatment reported: roughly nine-day PBMC culture with coronavirus spike peptide pools or control peptides (ViraFEST assay).

The material was CD4+ T cells from blood, cultured in vitro, obtained after SARS-CoV-2 vaccination. This chain connects TRBV6-2 or TRBV6-3 to TRBJ1-1; D gene ambiguous. This TCR was sampled from a human donor who received a COVID-19 vaccine. CDR3 DNA: TGTGCCAGCAGTTTATCGTATGCGAGTATAGAAGCTTTCTTT. Translated: CASSLSYASIEAFF.